The 31 T cell receptor beta chains below come from one sample, sequenced in a study of OX40 agonist ivuxolimab in advanced cancers. Only in-frame clones appear in the TCRdb table, and some are missing; sequencing was by immunoSEQ multiplex PCR. Seen here are about 150,000 clones, roughly 92% observed once, and the top ten hold about 0.33%. The sequenced sample was CD4+ or CD8+ T cells sorted from blood, obtained in a trial of the OX40 agonist ivuxolimab. These receptors were taken from an adult with an advanced solid tumor such as melanoma, head and neck, liver or kidney cancer.

The CDR3 sequence: CASSLSGDTTQYF. The CDR3 DNA reads TGTGCCAGCAGCCTTTCTGGTGATACGACCCAGTACTTC. The V and J genes are TRBV14 and TRBJ2-5; no firm D call. Germline loops: CDR1 SGHDN, CDR2 FVKESK. Between the trimmed V and J ends, which lost 4 bases and 7 bases, there was a span of 13 bases. The CDR3 extends over 13 amino acids.

The rearrangement joins TRBV30 to TRBJ1-2; 7 nucleotides align to TRBD1. V shed 2 bases, J shed 13 bases, and the junction held 13 bases outside the gene matches. There are 13 residues in the CDR3. Germline V lookup: CDR1 GTSNPN, CDR2 SVGIG (reference sequence). The CDR3 is CAWSKRDSGFCTF. The CDR3, as DNA: TGTGCCTGGAGTAAACGGGACAGTGGATTCTGCACCTTC.

The chain has TRBV28 and TRBJ1-1, with D possibly matching TRBD1 (5 bases). The CDR3 covers 12 residues. The germline V and J ends were trimmed by 4 bases and 11 bases, with 14 bases remaining between them. Germline V gene data show CDR1 as MDHEN and CDR2 as SYDVKM. This chain's CDR3 is CASSSLGGGAFF. DNA for the CDR3: TGTGCCAGCAGTTCCCTGGGGGGAGGCGCTTTCTTT.

This rearrangement joins TRBV5-1 to TRBJ2-3, with 9 bases that match TRBD2. J was trimmed by 2 bases and V by 4 bases; bases with no gene match: 11. This CDR3 has 17 amino acids. Germline assignment: CDR1 SGHRS and CDR2 YFSETQ. CDR3 amino acids: CASSGAPSGAPTDTQYF. CDR3 sequence (DNA): TGCGCCAGCAGCGGGGCCCCTAGCGGGGCCCCCACAGATACGCAGTATTTT.

The count of this clone is one. The rearrangement joins TRBV18 to TRBJ2-7, with TRBD1 identical over 8 bases. Losses at the gene ends were 2 bases for V and 4 bases for J; bases not matched to a gene: 7. Germline V lookup: CDR1 KGHSH, CDR2 LQKENI. The CDR3 sequence is 15 residues long. CDR3 residues: CASSPGTGTGYEQYF. The CDR3 coding sequence is TGTGCCAGCTCACCAGGGACCGGGACAGGATACGAGCAGTACTTC.

The chain combines TRBV10-3 with TRBJ2-7, with TRBD1 matching 9 bases. This CDR3 has 15 amino acids. The J segment lost 0 bases and the V segment lost 6 bases, leaving 6 bases of the junction unmatched. Germline V gene sequence: CDR1 ENHRY, CDR2 SYGVKD. CDR3 loop: CAIRPGQGSSYEQYF. The CDR3 DNA reads as TGTGCCATCAGACCGGGACAGGGTTCCTCCTACGAGCAGTACTTC.

The rearrangement uses TRBV14 and TRBJ1-2, with a tentative D call TRBD1 (6 bases). V lost 0 bases and J lost 8, with 19 bases in between. Germline V gives CDR1 SGHDN, CDR2 FVKESK. The CDR3 has 16 residues. The CDR3 DNA is TGTGCCAGCAGCCAAGAAGGGTTCAGGGGAGGAGGGGGCTACACCTTC. Its protein product is CASSQEGFRGGGGYTF.

J is TRBJ2-3 and V is TRBV5-1; TRBD1 is a possible D gene (5 bases). The V and J ends lost 4 bases and 10 bases respectively, with 22 bases between them. CDR3 length: 15 residues. In germline, CDR1 is SGHRS, CDR2 YFSETQ. In DNA, the CDR3 is TGCGCCAGCAGCCCAACCCGTTTCGACAGCCAGGCGCAGTATTTT. This translates into CASSPTRFDSQAQYF.

This chain uses TRBV27 with TRBJ2-3; D is perhaps TRBD1 or TRBD2 (6 bases each). The germline V and J ends were trimmed by 6 bases and 5 bases, with 15 bases remaining between them. The CDR3 sequence is 14 residues long. The germline V gene has CDR1 MNHEY and CDR2 SMNVEV (reference sequence). CDR3 sequence (DNA): TGTGCCAGCAGGGCATGGGGGGCAGAAGATACGCAGTATTTT. It specifies CASRAWGAEDTQYF.

This chain connects TRBV28 to TRBJ1-3; D call uncertain. The CDR3 extends over 14 amino acids. The germline gives CDR1 MDHEN, CDR2 SYDVKM. Between the trimmed V and J ends, which lost 7 bases and 2 bases, there was a span of 12 bases. Here the CDR3 DNA reads TGTGCCAGCAAGGCTGGAAACGCTGGAAACACCATATATTTT. This encodes CASKAGNAGNTIYF.

This clone has more than one count but fewer than ten. The chain couples TRBV7-9 to TRBJ1-2; maybe TRBD1 (6 bases). CDR1 is SEHNR and CDR2 is FQNEAQ in the germline V gene (reference sequence). The CDR3 runs 16 residues. The germline V and J ends were trimmed by 5 bases and 5 bases, with 21 bases remaining between them. DNA of the CDR3: TGTGCCAGCAGCGCAACCCGACGTGAGGGGGGGTATGGCTACACCTTC. This encodes CASSATRREGGYGYTF. Full variable domain (rest looked up from reference TRBV7-9 and TRBJ1-2): DTGVSQNPRHKITKRGQNVTFRCDPISEHNRLYWYRQTLGQGPEFLTYFQNEAQLEKSRLLSDRFSAERPKGSFSTLEIQRTEQGDSAMYLCASSATRREGGYGYTFGSGTRLTVV.

The rearrangement links TRBV7-2 to TRBJ1-3; D gene ambiguous. The CDR3 extends over 15 amino acids. Trimming took off 5 bases at V and 0 bases at J, with 11 bases between the two ends. From germline, CDR1 is SGHTA and CDR2 FQGNSA. The CDR3 spells CASSRLGISGNTIYF. Written as DNA, the CDR3 is TGTGCCAGCAGCCGCTTGGGCATCTCTGGAAACACCATATATTTT.

For the CDR3, the DNA is TGTGCCAGCAGCGGGACAGGGGGCTTCTGGGAGCAGTACTTC. Protein product: CASSGTGGFWEQYF. The genes are TRBV9 and TRBJ2-7, with 11 bases identical to TRBD1. Germline loops: CDR1 SGDLS, CDR2 YYNGEE. Germline trimming cut 3 bases from V and 7 bases from J; bases unmatched to any gene: 6. This CDR3 is 14 amino acids long. The whole variable domain, remainder taken from reference TRBV9 and TRBJ2-7, is DSGVTQTPKHLITATGQRVTLRCSPRSGDLSVYWYQQSLDQGLQFLIQYYNGEERAKGNILERFSAQQFPDLHSELNLSSLELGDSALYFCASSGTGGFWEQYFGPGTRLTVT.

The V gene is TRBV6-1, the J gene TRBJ2-3; D unresolved. This CDR3 is built from 12 residues. Looked up from germline, CDR1 is MNHNS and CDR2 is SASEGT. The ends were cut back, 5 bases at V and 6 bases at J, with 9 bases in the middle. CDR3 in DNA: TGTGCCAGCAGTACGAACGGGGATACGCAGTATTTT. The encoded protein is CASSTNGDTQYF.

This clone was counted once. V and J are TRBV23-1 and TRBJ1-6; maybe TRBD1 (6 bases). TRBV23-1 is classed as an ORF, of uncertain function. V was clipped by 2 bases and J by 0 bases, with 20 bases between them. CDR3 length: 20 amino acids. In DNA form, the CDR3 reads TGCGCCAGCAGTCAAGGAACTCACGCAGGGGCCCGCTCCTATAATTCACCCCTCCACTTT. Translated, it gives CASSQGTHAGARSYNSPLHF.

The chain recombines TRBV30 with TRBJ2-7; D possibly corresponds to TRBD1 (5 bases). The CDR3 loop spans 14 amino acids. The V and J ends lost 1 base and 0 bases respectively, with 10 bases between them. Germline values: CDR1 GTSNPN, CDR2 SVGIG (reference sequence). CDR3 sequence (DNA): TGTGCCTGGAGTGCGGCAGGGATCTCCTACGAGCAGTACTTC. As protein: CAWSAAGISYEQYF.

Only a few counts were recorded for this clone. The identical CDR3 is also encoded by other nucleotide sequences in the sample. The chain joins TRBV6-5 to TRBJ1-5; 8 nucleotides line up with TRBD1. Germline assignment: CDR1 MNHEY and CDR2 SVGAGI. This CDR3 is built from 15 residues. Trimming removed 0 bases from V and 6 bases from J; junction bases left unmatched: 4. The CDR3 coding sequence is TGTGCCAGCAGTTACTCCGGACAGGGAAGTCAGCCCCAGCATTTT. This codes for CASSYSGQGSQPQHF.

V and J are TRBV4-2 and TRBJ1-2; 9 bases fit TRBD1. Germline CDR1 LGHNA, CDR2 YNFKEQ. The CDR3 sequence is 15 residues long. With V trimmed by 2 bases and J by 4 bases, 5 bases remained unmatched. CDR3 coding DNA: TGTGCCAGCAGCCAAATACAGGGGGCGGGCTATGGCTACACCTTC. Translation gives CASSQIQGAGYGYTF.

This clone was detected a few times. The CDR3 sequence is CASGISSGNTIYF. The CDR3 nucleotides are TGTGCCAGCGGGATTTCCTCTGGAAACACCATATATTTT. This chain uses TRBV28 with TRBJ1-3; D is uncertain. V lost 8 bases and J 0 bases, leaving 8 bases between the germline ends. From germline, CDR1 is MDHEN and CDR2 SYDVKM. The CDR3 is 13 amino acids.

This clone was seen a single time. The V and J genes are TRBV25-1 and TRBJ1-3; tentatively, D is TRBD1 (5 bases). V was cut by 3 bases and J by 0 bases, with 12 bases left in between. There are 16 residues in the CDR3. In germline, CDR1 is MGHDK, CDR2 SYGVNS. CDR3: CASSDRDLHSGNTIYF. Here the CDR3 DNA reads TGTGCCAGCAGTGACCGGGACCTACACTCTGGAAACACCATATATTTT.

This clone was observed a single time. The V call is TRBV10-3, the J call TRBJ2-3; D gene ambiguous. V was shortened by 4 bases and J by 0 bases, with 14 bases between the two germline ends. CDR3 length equals 16 residues. Germline CDR1 ENHRY, CDR2 SYGVKD. Here the CDR3 reads CAISGPDAGSTDTQYF. CDR3 in DNA: TGTGCCATCAGTGGGCCTGATGCCGGGAGCACAGATACGCAGTATTTT.

The CDR3 nucleotides read TGTGCCAGCAGCGTTCGCCCCCAAGAGACCCAGTACTTC. Amino acids: CASSVRPQETQYF. The rearrangement uses TRBV9 and TRBJ2-5; D gene ambiguous. CDR1 and CDR2 (germline): SGDLS, YYNGEE. The CDR3 is 13 amino acids. V gave up 2 bases and J gave up 1 base, with 6 bases separating them.

This sequence joins TRBV19 and TRBJ1-1; possibly TRBD1 for D (6 bases). This CDR3 is built from 14 residues. V lost 5 bases and J lost 4, with 14 bases in between. CDR1 and CDR2 (germline): LNHDA, SQIVND (reference sequence). For the CDR3, the DNA is TGTGCCAGTAGTCTAACCCAGGGGTTCACTGAAGCTTTCTTT. This gives the protein CASSLTQGFTEAFF.

This chain links TRBV19 with TRBJ2-1; possibly TRBD1 for D (6 bases). Germline-derived CDR1 and CDR2 are LNHDA and SQIVND (reference sequence). The CDR3 has 14 amino acids. Trimming removed 6 bases at V and 3 bases at J, with 12 bases between. This CDR3 reads CASRTSDSYNEQFF. In DNA form, the CDR3 reads TGTGCCAGTAGAACCTCGGACAGCTACAATGAGCAGTTCTTC.

CDR3 loop: CASSIGDRISNEKLFF. CDR3 in DNA: TGTGCCAGTAGTATCGGGGACAGGATTTCTAATGAAAAACTGTTTTTT. The genes are TRBV19 and TRBJ1-4; 8 nucleotides align to TRBD1. V lost 3 bases, J lost 3 bases, and 6 bases stayed unmatched. CDR3 length: 16 residues. CDR1 and CDR2 (germline): LNHDA, SQIVND (reference sequence). Supplemented by reference TRBV19 and TRBJ1-4, the full variable domain reads DGGITQSPKYLFRKEGQNVTLSCEQNLNHDAMYWYRQDPGQGLRLIYYSQIVNDFQKGDIAEGYSVSREKKESFPLTVTSAQKNPTAFYLCASSIGDRISNEKLFFGSGTQLSVL.

This rearrangement joins TRBV2 to TRBJ2-1; 13 bases are shared with TRBD2. Trimming removed 6 bases from V and 10 bases from J; junction bases left unmatched: 9. CDR3 length: 15 residues. In germline, CDR1 is SNHLY, CDR2 FYNNEI. In nucleotides, the CDR3 is TGTGCCAGCAGACAAAGGACTAGCGGGAGTCACGAGCAGTTCTTC. This codes for CASRQRTSGSHEQFF.

The chain employs TRBV6-5 and TRBJ2-5; 9 positions agree with TRBD2. The CDR3 runs to 14 residues. Germline assignment: CDR1 MNHEY and CDR2 SVGAGI. With V trimmed by 0 bases and J by 5 bases, 1 base remained unmatched. The CDR3 protein is CASSYSAGGETQYF. CDR3 sequence (DNA): TGTGCCAGCAGTTACTCAGCGGGGGGCGAGACCCAGTACTTC.

This chain joins TRBV5-1 and TRBJ1-6; D is possibly TRBD1 (5 bases). The CDR3 runs to 16 residues. Germline V gene lookup returns CDR1 SGHRS and CDR2 YFSETQ. The V and J ends lost 0 bases and 4 bases respectively, with 11 bases between them. CDR3 DNA sequence: TGCGCCAGCAGCTTGGCGGGGGTAAGGTATAATTCACCCCTCCACTTT. Protein: CASSLAGVRYNSPLHF.

As regards this clone: A junction boundary mismatches the germline segment, possibly from a read error. The rearrangement links TRBV7-9 to TRBJ1-2, with D perhaps matching TRBD1 (5 bases). The CDR3 is 13 residues long. The germline gives CDR1 SEHNR, CDR2 FQNEAQ (reference sequence). The CDR3 DNA follows: TGTGCCAGCAGCCCCCGAGGAGGGGTTATGATTGCCTTC. It translates to CASSPRGGVMIAF. Full variable domain (missing parts from reference TRBV7-9 and TRBJ1-2): DTGVSQNPRHKITKRGQNVTFRCDPISEHNRLYWYRQTLGQGPEFLTYFQNEAQLEKSRLLSDRFSAERPKGSFSTLEIQRTEQGDSAMYLCASSPRGGVMIAFGSGTRLTVV.

The chain couples TRBV6-1 to TRBJ1-2; perhaps TRBD1 as D (5 bases). V was cut by 6 bases and J by 3 bases, with 11 bases left in between. CDR1 MNHNS and CDR2 SASEGT come from the germline V gene. CDR3 length: 13 amino acids. CDR3: CASRAGGDYGYTF. The CDR3 bases are TGTGCCAGCAGGGCTGGGGGGGACTATGGCTACACCTTC.

This clone was counted once. CDR3 nucleotide sequence: TGTGCCAGCAGCAATTGGTGTAGCGGGGCTACGCAGTTCTTC. Translated: CASSNWCSGATQFF. This chain links TRBV21-1 with TRBJ2-1; the D call TRBD2 from the table was never checked on the DNA. TRBV21-1 is shown as a pseudogene. CDR3 length: 14 residues.